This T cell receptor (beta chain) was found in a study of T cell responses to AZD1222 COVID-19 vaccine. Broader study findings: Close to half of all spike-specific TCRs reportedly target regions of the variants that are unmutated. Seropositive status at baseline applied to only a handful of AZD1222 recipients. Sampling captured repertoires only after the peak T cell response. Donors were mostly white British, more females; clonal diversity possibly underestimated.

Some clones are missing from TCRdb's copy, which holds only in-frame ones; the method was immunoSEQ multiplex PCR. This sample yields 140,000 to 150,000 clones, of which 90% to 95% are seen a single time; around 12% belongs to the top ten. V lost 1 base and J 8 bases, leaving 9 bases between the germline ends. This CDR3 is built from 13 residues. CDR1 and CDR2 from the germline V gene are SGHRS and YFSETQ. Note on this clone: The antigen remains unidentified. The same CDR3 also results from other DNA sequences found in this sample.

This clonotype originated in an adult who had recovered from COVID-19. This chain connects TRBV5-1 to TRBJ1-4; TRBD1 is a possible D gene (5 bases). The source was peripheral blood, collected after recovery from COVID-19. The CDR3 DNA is TGCGCCAGCAGCTTGAGCCGGGGGGAAAAACTGTTTTTT. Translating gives CASSLSRGEKLFF.